This T cell receptor (beta chain) is drawn from a study of long-term antiretroviral therapy in people with HIV. Whole-study findings and limits: Information on adherence to ART, viral resistance or therapy changes was unavailable.

The CDR3 is 15 residues long. The germline V gene has CDR1 MNHEY and CDR2 SVGAGI. Trimming removed 6 bases from V and 2 bases from J; junction bases left unmatched: 5. Survey-level immunoSEQ v3.0 assays were run. TCRdb keeps only in-frame clones here, not all; method: immunoSEQ multiplex PCR. The sample contains tens of thousands of clones, roughly nine tenths of which appear only once. Turning to this clone: No antigen is known for it.

This TCR came from a man aged 45-65 years with HIV. The source material was unsorted PBMCs, sampled approximately 5 years before starting antiretroviral therapy. This chain joins TRBV6-5 and TRBJ2-2; 8 nucleotides line up with TRBD1. CDR3 nucleotide sequence: TGTGCCAGCAGACACAGGGGGTTAAACACCGGGGAGCTGTTTTTT. Residues: CASRHRGLNTGELFF.